Detailed here is one T cell receptor beta chain. The sample comes from a study of T cell clones after liver transplantation. Per the germline V gene, CDR1 is SGHDT and CDR2 is YYEEEE. This CDR3 comprises 14 residues. V was pared by 4 bases and J by 4 bases, with 14 bases between. Assay: immunoSEQ multiplex PCR; the TCRdb copy retains only in-frame clones and omits some. The sample has about 16,000 clones, 75% to 85% seen once. The V call is TRBV5-6, the J call TRBJ1-1; no definite D call. The sample was CD8+ T cells from blood, taken roughly 48 months after liver transplant. The TCR was taken from a human patient who received a liver transplant. Some T cells may have originated in the graft donor. CDR3 amino acids: CASSATDWGTEAFF. In DNA form, the CDR3 reads TGTGCCAGCAGCGCGACGGATTGGGGCACTGAAGCTTTCTTT.